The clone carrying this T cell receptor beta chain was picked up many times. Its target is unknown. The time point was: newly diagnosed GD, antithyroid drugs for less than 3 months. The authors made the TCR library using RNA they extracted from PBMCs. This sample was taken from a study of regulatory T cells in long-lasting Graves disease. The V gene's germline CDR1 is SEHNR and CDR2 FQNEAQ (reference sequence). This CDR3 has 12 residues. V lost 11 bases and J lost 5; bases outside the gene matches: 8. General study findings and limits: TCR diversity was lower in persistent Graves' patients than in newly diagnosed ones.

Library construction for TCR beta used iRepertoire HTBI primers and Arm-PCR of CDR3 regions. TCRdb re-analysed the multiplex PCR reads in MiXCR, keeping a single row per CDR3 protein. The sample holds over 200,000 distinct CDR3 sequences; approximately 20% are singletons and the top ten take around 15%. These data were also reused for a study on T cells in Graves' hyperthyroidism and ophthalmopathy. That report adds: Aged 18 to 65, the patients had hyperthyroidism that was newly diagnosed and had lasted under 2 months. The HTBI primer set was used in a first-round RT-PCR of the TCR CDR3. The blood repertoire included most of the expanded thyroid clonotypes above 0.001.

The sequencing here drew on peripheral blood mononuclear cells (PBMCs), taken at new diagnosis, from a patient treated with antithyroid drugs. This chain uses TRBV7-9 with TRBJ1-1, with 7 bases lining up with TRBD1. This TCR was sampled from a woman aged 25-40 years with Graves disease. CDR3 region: CAGNIQGTEAFF. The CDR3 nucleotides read TGTGCCGGAAATATACAGGGGACTGAAGCTTTCTTT.